Described below is a single T cell receptor beta chain sequence and its context. The clone's antigen remains unknown. The CDR3 covers 16 residues, taking in both the cysteine and the phenylalanine. The entry retains the CDR3 DNA only, 48 bases that are in frame from base 1. Sequences LGHNA (CDR1) and YNFKEQ (CDR2) are obtained from the germline V gene. For this chain, trimming is 4 bases at the V end and 8 bases at the J end, and the number of junction bases without a gene match is 8. The protocol used for the library was the immunoSEQ multiplex PCR assay. For the multiplex PCR, a mixture combining 60 forward primers for TCR Vbeta segments and 13 reverse primers for TCR Jbeta segments was used. Amplification of the CDR3 region of rearranged TCR beta genes was performed with a multiplex PCR assay on genomic DNA. On the Illumina HiSeq System, the amplified TCR beta libraries were sequenced as 87-base-pair reads. Regarding the original processing steps: Across the 670 or so repertoires, a later analysis counted tens of millions of unique TCR beta chains, roughly 11 million of which were shared by at least two donors. A nearest-neighbor algorithm error-corrected the raw reads and collapsed the reads into unique sequences, merging closely related sequences to remove PCR and sequencing errors. To assign V, D and J gene segments, CDR3 sequences were aligned to IMGT reference sequences. For a sequence to be retained, a match of at least six nucleotides to both a V gene segment and a J gene segment was required. Rearrangements were called productive when the CDR3 lacked stop codons and stayed in frame with V and J; all others were non-productive. CDR3 was defined by IMGT convention, running from the second conserved V-encoded cysteine to the conserved J-encoded phenylalanine. Sequences without an unambiguous match to a single V gene segment were excluded from the earlier analysis of approximately 600 of the donors. An earlier analysis of fewer than 750 of the donors called V segments functional above 56.7% productive rearrangements and segregating when the between-donor standard deviation exceeded 5%. A statistical classification framework was built for diagnosing cytomegalovirus status from the catalog of TCR beta chain sequences. V and J gene assignment, in a later analysis, came from comparing TCR nucleotide sequences with IMGT/GENE-DB human TR gene sequences. Using the TCRdist pipeline, a later analysis assigned CDR3 sequences along with most-parsimonious VDJ recombination scenarios. A later analysis defined each TCR beta chain by its CDR3 amino acid sequence plus V-gene family, and excluded reads lacking a unique V-gene family. As a way to deal with suspected cross-contamination and a sequencing artifact, a later analysis dropped 592 nucleotide sequences that were highly shared and had low generation probability. In a later analysis, a clonal expansion index was calculated for each public chain from normalized within-repertoire ranks of inferred template counts. In a later analysis, generation probabilities were computed with a VDJ recombination model fitted to out-of-frame rearrangements, and the resulting probabilities were checked against IGoR. In a later analysis, TCR-TCR, TCR-HLA and TCR-CMV co-occurrence was scored with hypergeometric tests, and a repertoire-size bias correction was applied to TCR pairs. In a later analysis, false discovery rates were estimated by permuting HLA or CMV assignments 20 times. In a later analysis, co-occurring TCRs were grouped using DBSCAN, with TCRdist sequence similarity added in when clustering inside HLA-allele-positive subsets. Co-occurrence clustering excluded repertoires with fewer than 30,000 or more than 120,000 public chains, plus five with anomalous nucleotide sharing. Drawn from immuneACCESS, this table holds only the in-frame rearrangements with V and J called that TCRdb kept. Clones are partly lost; checked studies trace under half to an unresolved V gene and leave the rest unexplained. V, J and clone size derive from that table, while D and trimming were established from the DNA sequence. The table for this sample shows tens of thousands of clones. The ten top clones hold over 1.5% of the sample.

In total, just over 650 healthy bone marrow donors made up the cohort. All cohort members were sampled while nominally healthy, although unrecorded immune exposures were likely present. The donor tested CMV seronegative and was one of the 352 seronegative cohort members. Each donor provided a peripheral blood sample, and peripheral blood mononuclear cells were used for TCR beta sequencing. The Qiagen DNeasy Blood Extraction Kit was used to extract genomic DNA from the blood cell samples. The data were obtained in a study of cytomegalovirus exposure and HLA in healthy donors (dated by TCRdb to about 2017). For the wider study: In an earlier analysis of 587 of the donors, around 300 Gb of sequence data and just under 120 million unique TCR beta sequences from roughly 180 million T cells were reported. Typing coverage differed by locus: A, B, C, DRB1 and DQB1 were typed in roughly 620-630 donors, DQA1 in 522, DPA1 in some 570, and DPB1 in approximately 450. All discovery cohort repertoires had been generated on a single sequencing platform. Besides the first cohort of 500 to 700 subjects, a separate validation cohort made up of about 120 different subjects was used. Genome-wide SNP genotypes for about 65% of the 666 donors were used in a later genetic analysis, which treated that subset as a discovery cohort. In an earlier analysis of about 590 of the donors, high-throughput TCR beta sequencing was used to judge whether each TCR beta V gene segment behaved as functional or pseudogenic. The T cell repertoires of around 670 subjects were profiled by immunosequencing and related to cytomegalovirus serostatus. Donor age, sex, ethnicity and CMV serostatus were compiled alongside the repertoire data. Because of strong linkage in the cohort, four to six DR-DQ haplotypes were treated as single units for association and clustering. In the later analysis, no new phenotypic data were used to find candidate immune exposures; instead, reliance was placed on TCR beta sequences and their occurrence across donors. To predict cytomegalovirus infection status, the study brought together high-throughput TCR immunosequencing, statistical association of individual TCRs with disease status, and machine learning. Across some 400 genotyped donors of the cohort, an average of approximately 220,000 unique TCR beta nucleotide sequences per donor were sequenced, and around 20% of those sequences were non-productive. To study patterns of TCR occurrence, a later analysis re-analyzed previously published TCR beta repertoires from around 700 donors and added high-resolution HLA genotyping. The study was designed to test whether signatures of past pathogen exposure could be identified by cataloging public T cell receptors. An early release covering about 600 HLA-typed donors comprised approximately 290 gigabases of sequencing data and roughly 86 million unique TCR sequences. Class I and class II HLA loci were covered by the typing at four-digit resolution. Of the roughly 430 genotyped donors, over 70% fell in the genetic ancestry cluster associated with self-reported Caucasian donors. General findings and caveats noted by the study authors: Most CMV-associated TCR beta chains appeared to be HLA-restricted in a later analysis, and the HLA associations seemed to be driven largely by CMV exposure. Because the 87-base-pair reads could not distinguish some IMGT-functional V segments, including TRBV6-2 and TRBV6-3, those segments were excluded. At a false discovery rate of 0.05, a later analysis linked 16,951 TCR beta sequences to specific HLA alleles. A later genetic analysis associated a missense DCLRE1C variant with V-gene and J-gene trimming of TCR beta chains, and an independent cohort replicated the association. In a later analysis, HLA-associated TCR beta chains showed more clonal expansion and lower generation probabilities than non-associated chains that were equally common. The cohort was sequenced for TCR beta chains only, and without alpha or paired-chain data the features that could be detected were limited. When HLA alleles, especially DR and DQ, strongly co-occurred, TCR associations were difficult to assign to individual alleles. A further reported finding was that TCR beta sequences accurately predicted the HLA-A and HLA-B alleles for most subjects in the first cohort. Immune exposure information for the cohort was limited to CMV serostatus. A group of highly shared sequence variants was considered likely to be a technical artifact of the sequencing pipeline. Three of the identified cytomegalovirus-associated TCR beta chains were confirmed in vitro to be specific for cytomegalovirus antigens. Compared with the approximately 700-donor mean, donors in an Asian-associated ancestry cluster had fewer N-insertions in productive TCRs, according to a later genetic analysis. In a later analysis, TCR association rates were found to vary across HLA loci, with the most associated TCRs seen for DRB1 alleles and the fewest for HLA-C alleles. Because HLA typing was missing for some donors at each locus, association tests included only the typed subset. Linkage disequilibrium might explain the correlated functional status among segregating V segments, but an unknown experimental factor could not be ruled out. An earlier analysis of 587 of the donors showed that most TCR beta V segments appeared in productive rearrangements either about 87% or about 30% of the time, which broadly matched IMGT annotations. The study gave a list of 150 to 200 TCR beta chains associated with cytomegalovirus. Presence/absence analyses assumed roughly uniform sequencing depth across donors, an assumption that may not hold. Across donors, most TCR sequences were observed very rarely, whereas some public TCRs were present in many individuals. Cytomegalovirus status was reported to be diagnosed by the classifier with high specificity and sensitivity in both the original and validation cohorts. The earlier analysis of 587 of the donors excluded roughly 17 rarely observed V segments, including chromosome 9 orphons, because counts were too low. The authors suggested that the approach could potentially be generalized to other disease states and immunological phenotypes. According to a later analysis, parvovirus B19, influenza, CMV and Epstein-Barr virus appeared linked to several top co-occurrence clusters.

This TCR was recovered from a woman aged 25 to 39 in good health and CMV-seronegative. The sample comprised PBMCs. The chain employs TRBV4-2 and TRBJ2-1, with TRBD2 matching 13 junction bases. CDR3 reads: CASSRPTSGGAYEQFF. The sequence in DNA is TGTGCCAGCAGCCGACCCACTAGCGGGGGGGCTTATGAGCAGTTCTTC.